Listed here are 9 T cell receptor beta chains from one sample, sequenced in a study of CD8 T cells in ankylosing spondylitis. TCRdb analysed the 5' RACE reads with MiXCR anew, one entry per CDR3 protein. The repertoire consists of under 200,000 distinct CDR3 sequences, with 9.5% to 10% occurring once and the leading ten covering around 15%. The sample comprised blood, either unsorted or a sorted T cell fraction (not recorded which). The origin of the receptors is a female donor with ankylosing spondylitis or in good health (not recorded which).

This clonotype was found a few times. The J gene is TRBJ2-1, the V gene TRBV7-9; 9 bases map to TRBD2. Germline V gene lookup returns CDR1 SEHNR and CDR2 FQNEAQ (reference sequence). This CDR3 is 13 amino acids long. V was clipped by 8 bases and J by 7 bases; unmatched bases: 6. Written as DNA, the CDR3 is TGTGCCAGCGCGGGCGGGAGGGCGAATGAGCAGTTCTTC. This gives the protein CASAGGRANEQFF.

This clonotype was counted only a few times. The CDR3 spells CASTRDGPEGFF. In DNA, the CDR3 is TGTGCCAGCACCAGGGACGGTCCGGAGGGGTTCTTC. This chain connects TRBV5-4 to TRBJ2-1; maybe TRBD2 (6 bases). The CDR3 extends over 12 amino acids. From germline, CDR1 is SGHNT and CDR2 YYREEE (reference sequence). Trimming shortened V by 6 bases and J by 15 bases, and 19 bases separated the two germline ends.

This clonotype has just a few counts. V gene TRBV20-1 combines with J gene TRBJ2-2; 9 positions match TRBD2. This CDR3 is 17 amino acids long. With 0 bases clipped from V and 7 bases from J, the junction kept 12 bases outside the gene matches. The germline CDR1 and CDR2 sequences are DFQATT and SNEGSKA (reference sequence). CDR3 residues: CSARDLGGRAPGGELFF. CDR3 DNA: TGCAGTGCTAGAGATCTAGGCGGGAGGGCCCCCGGCGGGGAGCTGTTTTTT.

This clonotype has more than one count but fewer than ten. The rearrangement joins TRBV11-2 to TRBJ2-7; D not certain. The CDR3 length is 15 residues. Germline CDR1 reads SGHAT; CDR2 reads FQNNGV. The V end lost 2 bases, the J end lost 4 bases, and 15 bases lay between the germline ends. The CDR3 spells CASSLSRNSAYEQYF. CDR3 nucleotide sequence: TGTGCCAGCAGCTTAAGTAGGAACTCCGCATACGAGCAGTACTTC.

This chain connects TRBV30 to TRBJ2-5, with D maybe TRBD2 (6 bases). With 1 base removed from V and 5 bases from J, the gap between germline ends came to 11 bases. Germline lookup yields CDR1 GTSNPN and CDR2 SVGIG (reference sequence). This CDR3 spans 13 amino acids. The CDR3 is CAWSDAGLETQYF. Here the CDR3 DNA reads TGTGCCTGGAGTGACGCGGGGTTGGAGACCCAGTACTTC.

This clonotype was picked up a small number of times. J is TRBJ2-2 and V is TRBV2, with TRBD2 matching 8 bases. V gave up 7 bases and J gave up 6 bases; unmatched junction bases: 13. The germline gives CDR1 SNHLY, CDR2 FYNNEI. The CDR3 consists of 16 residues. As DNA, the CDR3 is TGTGCCAGCACGTCGGGAGGGAGGGCCGCGGCCGGGGAGCTGTTTTTT. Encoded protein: CASTSGGRAAAGELFF.

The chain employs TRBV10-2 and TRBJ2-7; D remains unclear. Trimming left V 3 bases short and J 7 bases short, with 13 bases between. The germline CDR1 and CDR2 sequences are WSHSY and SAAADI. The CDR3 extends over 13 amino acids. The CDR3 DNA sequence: TGCGCCAGCAGTGACTCCCCTAGTCGGGAGCAGTACTTC. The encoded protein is CASSDSPSREQYF.

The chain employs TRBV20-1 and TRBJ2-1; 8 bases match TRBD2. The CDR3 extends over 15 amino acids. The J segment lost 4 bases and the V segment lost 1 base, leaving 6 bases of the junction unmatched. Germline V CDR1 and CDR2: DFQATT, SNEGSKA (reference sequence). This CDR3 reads CSARVTSGFYNEQFF. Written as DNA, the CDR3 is TGCAGTGCTAGAGTAACTAGCGGATTTTACAATGAGCAGTTCTTC.

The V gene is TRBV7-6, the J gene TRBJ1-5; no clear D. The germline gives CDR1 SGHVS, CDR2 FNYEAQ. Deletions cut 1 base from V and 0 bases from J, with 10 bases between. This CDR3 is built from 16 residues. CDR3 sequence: CASSLGTVDSNQPQHF. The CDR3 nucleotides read TGTGCCAGCAGCTTAGGGACGGTCGATAGCAATCAGCCCCAGCATTTT. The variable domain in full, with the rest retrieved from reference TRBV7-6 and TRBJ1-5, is GAGVSQSPRYKVTKRGQDVALRCDPISGHVSLYWYRQALGQGPEFLTYFNYEAQQDKSGLPNDRFSAERPEGSISTLTIQRTEQRDSAMYRCASSLGTVDSNQPQHFGDGTRLSIL.